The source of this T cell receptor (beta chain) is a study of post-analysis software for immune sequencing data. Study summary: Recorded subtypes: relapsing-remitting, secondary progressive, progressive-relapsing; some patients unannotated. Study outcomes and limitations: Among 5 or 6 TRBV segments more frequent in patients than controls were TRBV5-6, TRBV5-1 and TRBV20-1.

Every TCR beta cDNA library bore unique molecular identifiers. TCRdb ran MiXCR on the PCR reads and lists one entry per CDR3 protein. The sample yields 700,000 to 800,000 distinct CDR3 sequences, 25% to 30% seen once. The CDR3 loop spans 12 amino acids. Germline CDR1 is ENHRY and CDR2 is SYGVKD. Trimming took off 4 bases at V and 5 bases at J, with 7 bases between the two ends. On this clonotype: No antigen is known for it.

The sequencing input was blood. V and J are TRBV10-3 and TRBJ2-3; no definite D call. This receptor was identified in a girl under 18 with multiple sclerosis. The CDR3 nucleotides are TGTGCCATCAGTGGGGCCGAAGATACGCAGTATTTT. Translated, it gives CAISGAEDTQYF.